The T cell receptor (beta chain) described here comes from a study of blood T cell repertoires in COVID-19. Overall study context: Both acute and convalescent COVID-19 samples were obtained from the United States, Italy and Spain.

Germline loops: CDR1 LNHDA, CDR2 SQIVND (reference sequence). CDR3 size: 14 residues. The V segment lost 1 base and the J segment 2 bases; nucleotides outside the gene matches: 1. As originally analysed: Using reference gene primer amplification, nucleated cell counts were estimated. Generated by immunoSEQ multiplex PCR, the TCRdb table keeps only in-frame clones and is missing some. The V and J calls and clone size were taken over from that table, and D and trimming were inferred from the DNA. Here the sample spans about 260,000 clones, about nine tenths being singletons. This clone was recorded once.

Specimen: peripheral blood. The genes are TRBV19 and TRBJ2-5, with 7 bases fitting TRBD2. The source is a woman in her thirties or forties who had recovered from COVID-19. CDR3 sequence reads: CASSIGGGQETQYF. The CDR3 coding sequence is TGTGCCAGTAGTATAGGGGGGGGTCAAGAGACCCAGTACTTC.